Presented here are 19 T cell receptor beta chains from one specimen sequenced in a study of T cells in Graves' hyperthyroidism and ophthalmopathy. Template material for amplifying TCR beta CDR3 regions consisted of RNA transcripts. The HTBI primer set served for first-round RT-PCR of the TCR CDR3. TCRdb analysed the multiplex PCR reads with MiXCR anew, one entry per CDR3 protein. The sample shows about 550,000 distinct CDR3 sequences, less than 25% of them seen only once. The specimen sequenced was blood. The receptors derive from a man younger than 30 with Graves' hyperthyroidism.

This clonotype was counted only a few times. The CDR3 DNA reads TGTGCCAGCAGCCAAGAATCGGGACCGGGCTACACCTTC. Translating it yields CASSQESGPGYTF. The V gene is TRBV4-2, the J gene TRBJ1-2, with D perhaps TRBD1 (5 bases). Germline V gene data show CDR1 as LGHNA and CDR2 as YNFKEQ. The V end was cut by 0 bases, the J end by 8 bases, with 10 bases between. This CDR3 region has 13 residues.

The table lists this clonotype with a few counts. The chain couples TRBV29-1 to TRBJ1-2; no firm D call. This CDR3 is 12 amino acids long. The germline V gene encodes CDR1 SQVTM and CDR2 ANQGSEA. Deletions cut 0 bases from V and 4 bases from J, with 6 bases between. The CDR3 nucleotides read TGCAGCGTTGAAGACTCCTCCTATGGCTACACCTTC. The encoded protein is CSVEDSSYGYTF.

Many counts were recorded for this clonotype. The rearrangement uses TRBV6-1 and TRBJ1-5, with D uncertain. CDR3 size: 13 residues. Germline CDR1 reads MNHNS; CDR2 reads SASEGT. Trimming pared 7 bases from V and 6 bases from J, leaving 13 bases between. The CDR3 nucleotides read TGTGCCAGCACGAGGGAGCCAGGTCAGCCCCAGCATTTT. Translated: CASTREPGQPQHF.

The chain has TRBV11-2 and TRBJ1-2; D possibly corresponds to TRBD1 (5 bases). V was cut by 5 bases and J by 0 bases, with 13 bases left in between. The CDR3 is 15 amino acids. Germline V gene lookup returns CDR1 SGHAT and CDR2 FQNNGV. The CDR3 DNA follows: TGTGCCAGCAGCCCACTTAAGGGGCCTAACTATGGCTACACCTTC. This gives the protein CASSPLKGPNYGYTF.

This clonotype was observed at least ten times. For the CDR3, the DNA is TGTGCCAGCAGTTTATCGGGGGGACTCTATGGCTACACCTTC. This translates into CASSLSGGLYGYTF. This chain links TRBV27 with TRBJ1-2, with TRBD1 as a possible D gene (5 bases). Germline lookup yields CDR1 MNHEY and CDR2 SMNVEV (reference sequence). This CDR3 region has 14 residues. The germline V and J ends were trimmed by 0 bases and 4 bases, with 9 bases remaining between them.

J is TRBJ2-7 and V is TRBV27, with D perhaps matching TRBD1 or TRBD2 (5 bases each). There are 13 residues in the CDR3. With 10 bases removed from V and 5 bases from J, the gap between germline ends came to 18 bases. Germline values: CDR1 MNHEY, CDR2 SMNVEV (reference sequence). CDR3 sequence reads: CATWRKGRNEQYF. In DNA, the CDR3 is TGTGCCACATGGCGGAAGGGACGCAACGAGCAGTACTTC.

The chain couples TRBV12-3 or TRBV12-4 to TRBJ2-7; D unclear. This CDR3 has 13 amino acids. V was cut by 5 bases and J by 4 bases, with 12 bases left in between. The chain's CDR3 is CASSRTYPYEQYF. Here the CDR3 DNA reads TGTGCCAGCAGTCGGACGTACCCTTACGAGCAGTACTTC.

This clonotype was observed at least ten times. CDR3 bases: TGTGCCAGCAGTTACTCGAGGACTCAATGGAGGGACTATGGCTACACCTTC. Protein sequence: CASSYSRTQWRDYGYTF. The chain joins TRBV6-5 to TRBJ1-2, with no clear D. The CDR3 extends over 17 amino acids. Germline CDR1 reads MNHEY; CDR2 reads SVGAGI. Trimming stripped 0 bases from V and 3 bases from J, with 17 bases between.

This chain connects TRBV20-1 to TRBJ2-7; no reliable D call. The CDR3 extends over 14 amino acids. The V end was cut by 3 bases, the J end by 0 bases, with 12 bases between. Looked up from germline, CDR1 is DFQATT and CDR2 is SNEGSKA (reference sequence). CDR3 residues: CSASRPVPSYEQYF. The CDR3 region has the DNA TGCAGTGCTAGCCGGCCCGTCCCCTCCTACGAGCAGTACTTC.

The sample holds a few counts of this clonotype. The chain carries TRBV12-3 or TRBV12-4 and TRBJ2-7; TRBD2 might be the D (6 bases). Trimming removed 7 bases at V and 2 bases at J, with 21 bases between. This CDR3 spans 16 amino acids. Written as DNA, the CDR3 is TGTGCCAGCACCTTAAGGCGAGGCGGGGTCACCTACGAGCAGTACTTC. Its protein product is CASTLRRGGVTYEQYF.

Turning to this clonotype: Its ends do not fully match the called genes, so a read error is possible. In DNA form, the CDR3 reads TGTGCCAGCAGCTTCCTAGGGAGGACTCTCTCCTACGAGCAGGACTTC. Translated, it gives CASSFLGRTLSYEQDF. The chain is built from TRBV7-8 and TRBJ2-7; possible D gene TRBD2, 6 bases. The length of the CDR3 is 16 residues. The germline CDR1 and CDR2 sequences are SGHVS and FQNEAQ.

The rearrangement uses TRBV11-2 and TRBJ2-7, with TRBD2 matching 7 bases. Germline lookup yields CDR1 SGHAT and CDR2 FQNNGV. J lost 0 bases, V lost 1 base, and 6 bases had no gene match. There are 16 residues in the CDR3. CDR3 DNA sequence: TGTGCCAGCAGCTTAGGGGGGGGACGGGGCTCCTACGAGCAGTACTTC. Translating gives CASSLGGGRGSYEQYF.

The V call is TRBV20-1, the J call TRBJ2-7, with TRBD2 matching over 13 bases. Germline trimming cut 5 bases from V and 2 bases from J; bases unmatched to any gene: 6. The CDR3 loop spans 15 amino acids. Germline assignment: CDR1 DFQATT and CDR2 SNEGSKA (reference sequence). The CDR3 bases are TGCAGTGCTCCGACTAGCGGGAGGAGGCCCTACGAGCAGTACTTC. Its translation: CSAPTSGRRPYEQYF.

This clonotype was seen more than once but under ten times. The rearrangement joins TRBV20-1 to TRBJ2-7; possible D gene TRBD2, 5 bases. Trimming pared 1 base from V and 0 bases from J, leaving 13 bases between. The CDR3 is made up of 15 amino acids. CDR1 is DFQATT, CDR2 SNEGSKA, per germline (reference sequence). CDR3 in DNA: TGCAGTGCTAGAGGCGGAGGACTTCCCTCCTACGAGCAGTACTTC. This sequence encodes CSARGGGLPSYEQYF.

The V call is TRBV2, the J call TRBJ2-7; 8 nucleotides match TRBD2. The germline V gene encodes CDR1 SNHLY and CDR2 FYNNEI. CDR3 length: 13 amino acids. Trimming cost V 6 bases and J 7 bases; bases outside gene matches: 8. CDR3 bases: TGTGCCAGCAGACTAGCGGCTGACGGGGAGCAGTACTTC. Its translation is CASRLAADGEQYF. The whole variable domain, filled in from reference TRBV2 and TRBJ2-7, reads EPEVTQTPSHQVTQMGQEVILRCVPISNHLYFYWYRQILGQKVEFLVSFYNNEISEKSEIFDDQFSVERPDGSNFTLKIRSTKLEDSAMYFCASRLAADGEQYFGPGTRLTVT.

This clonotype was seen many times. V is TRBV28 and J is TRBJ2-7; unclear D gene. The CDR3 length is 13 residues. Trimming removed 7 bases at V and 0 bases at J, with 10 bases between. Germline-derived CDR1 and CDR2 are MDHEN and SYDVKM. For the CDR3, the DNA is TGTGCCAGCACCCTCACCAACTCCTACGAGCAGTACTTC. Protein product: CASTLTNSYEQYF.

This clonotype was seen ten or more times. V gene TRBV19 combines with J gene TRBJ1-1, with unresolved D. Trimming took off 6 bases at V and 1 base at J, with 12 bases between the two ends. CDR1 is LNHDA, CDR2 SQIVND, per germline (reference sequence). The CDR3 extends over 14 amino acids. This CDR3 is CASRDPDTNTEAFF. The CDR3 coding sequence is TGTGCCAGTAGGGACCCCGACACGAACACTGAAGCTTTCTTT.

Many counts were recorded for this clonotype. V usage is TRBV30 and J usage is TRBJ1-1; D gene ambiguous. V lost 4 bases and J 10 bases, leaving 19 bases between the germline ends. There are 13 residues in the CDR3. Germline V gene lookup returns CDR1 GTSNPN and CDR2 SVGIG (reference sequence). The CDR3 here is CAWNSNMARGAFF. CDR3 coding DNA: TGTGCCTGGAACTCGAATATGGCAAGAGGAGCTTTCTTT.

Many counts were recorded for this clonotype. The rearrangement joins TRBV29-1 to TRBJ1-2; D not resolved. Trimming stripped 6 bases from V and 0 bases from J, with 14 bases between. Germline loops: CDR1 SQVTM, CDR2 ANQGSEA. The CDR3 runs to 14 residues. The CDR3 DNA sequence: TGCAGCGTCGCTAACGCGGAGGCTAACTATGGCTACACCTTC. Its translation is CSVANAEANYGYTF.